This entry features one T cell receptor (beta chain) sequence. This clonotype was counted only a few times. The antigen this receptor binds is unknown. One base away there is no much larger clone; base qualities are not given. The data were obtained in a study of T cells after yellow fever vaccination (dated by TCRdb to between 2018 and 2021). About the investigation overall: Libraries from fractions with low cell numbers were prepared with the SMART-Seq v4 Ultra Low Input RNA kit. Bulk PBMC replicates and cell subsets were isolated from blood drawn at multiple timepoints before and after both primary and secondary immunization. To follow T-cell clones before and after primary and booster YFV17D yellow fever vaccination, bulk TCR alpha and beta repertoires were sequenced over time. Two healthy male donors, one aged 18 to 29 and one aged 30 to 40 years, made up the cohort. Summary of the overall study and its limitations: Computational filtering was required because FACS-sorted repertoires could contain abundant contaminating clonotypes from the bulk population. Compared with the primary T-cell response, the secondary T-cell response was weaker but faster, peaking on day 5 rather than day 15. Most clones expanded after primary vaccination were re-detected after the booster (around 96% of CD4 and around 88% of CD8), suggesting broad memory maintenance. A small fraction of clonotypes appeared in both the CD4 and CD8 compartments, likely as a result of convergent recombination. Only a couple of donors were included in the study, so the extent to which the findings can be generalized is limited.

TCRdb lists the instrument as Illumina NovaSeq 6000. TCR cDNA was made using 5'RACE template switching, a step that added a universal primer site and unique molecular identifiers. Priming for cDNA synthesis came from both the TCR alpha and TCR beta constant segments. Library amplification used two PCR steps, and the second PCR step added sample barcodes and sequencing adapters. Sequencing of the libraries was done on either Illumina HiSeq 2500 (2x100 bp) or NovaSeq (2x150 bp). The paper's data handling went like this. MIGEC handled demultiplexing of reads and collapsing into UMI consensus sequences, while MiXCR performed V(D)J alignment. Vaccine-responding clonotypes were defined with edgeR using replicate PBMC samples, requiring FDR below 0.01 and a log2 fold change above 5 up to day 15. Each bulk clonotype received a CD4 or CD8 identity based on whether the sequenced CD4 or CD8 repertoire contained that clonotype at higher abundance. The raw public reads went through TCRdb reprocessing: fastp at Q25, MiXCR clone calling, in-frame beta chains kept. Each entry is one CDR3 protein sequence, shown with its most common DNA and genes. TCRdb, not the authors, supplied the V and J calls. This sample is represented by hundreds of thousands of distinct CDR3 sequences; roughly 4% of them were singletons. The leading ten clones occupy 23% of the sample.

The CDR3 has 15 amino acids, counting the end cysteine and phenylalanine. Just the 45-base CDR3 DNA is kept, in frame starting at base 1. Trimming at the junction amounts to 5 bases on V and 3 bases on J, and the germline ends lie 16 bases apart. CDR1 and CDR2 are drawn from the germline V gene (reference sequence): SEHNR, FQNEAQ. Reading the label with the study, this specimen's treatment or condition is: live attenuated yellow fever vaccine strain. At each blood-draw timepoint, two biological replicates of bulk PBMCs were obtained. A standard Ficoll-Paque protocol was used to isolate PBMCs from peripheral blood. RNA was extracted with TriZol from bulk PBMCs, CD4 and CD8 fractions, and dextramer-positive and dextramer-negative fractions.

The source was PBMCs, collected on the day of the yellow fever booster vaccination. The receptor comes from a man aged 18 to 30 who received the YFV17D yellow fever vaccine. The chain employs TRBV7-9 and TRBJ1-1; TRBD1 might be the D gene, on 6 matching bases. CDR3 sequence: CASSQSGDGDTEAFF. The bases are TGTGCCAGCAGCCAATCAGGGGACGGGGACACTGAAGCTTTCTTT. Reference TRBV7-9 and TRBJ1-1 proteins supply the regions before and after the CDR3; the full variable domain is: DTGVSQNPRHKITKRGQNVTFRCDPISEHNRLYWYRQTLGQGPEFLTYFQNEAQLEKSRLLSDRFSAERPKGSFSTLEIQRTEQGDSAMYLCASSQSGDGDTEAFFGQGTRLTVV.